Following are 19 T cell receptor beta chains from one sample sequenced in a study of cytomegalovirus exposure and HLA in healthy donors. This PCR relied on a set of 60 Vbeta primers and 13 Jbeta primers. Profiled with immunoSEQ multiplex PCR; TCRdb holds only in-frame clones, not every one. Of about 240,000 clones in the sample, 82% were seen once. What was sequenced was PBMCs. These TCRs come from a woman aged 35 to 49 in good health and CMV-seropositive.

This clone is a singleton in its sample. This sequence joins TRBV18 and TRBJ2-5; 14 bases match TRBD2. The end of the DNA is better explained by TRBJ2-7, so the J call may be wrong. The V gene's germline CDR1 is KGHSH and CDR2 LQKENI. CDR3 length: 15 amino acids. Here the CDR3 reads CASSLGLAGDYEQYF. The CDR3 nucleotides are TGTGCCAGCTCCCTGGGACTAGCGGGGGACTACGAGCAGTACTTC.

Notes on this clone: A junction boundary mismatches the germline segment, possibly from a read error. The V call is TRBV29-1, the J call TRBJ1-3; D is unresolved. Germline CDR1 is SQVTM and CDR2 is ANQGSEA. The CDR3 covers 11 residues. As DNA, the CDR3 is TGCAGCGCCCTATTACTGACTCATCTGGATTTT. It translates to CSALLLTHLDF. The full variable domain, in which reference TRBV29-1 and TRBJ1-3 provide the parts outside the CDR3, is SAVISQKPSRDICQRGTSLTIQCQVDSQVTMMFWYRQQPGQSLTLIATANQGSEATYESGFVIDKFPISRPNLTFSTLTVSNMSPEDSSIYLCSALLLTHLDFGEGSWLTVV.

This clone was seen a few times. This chain joins TRBV7-3 and TRBJ2-7; D perhaps matches TRBD2 (6 bases). Germline CDR1 SGHTA, CDR2 FQGTGA. CDR3 length: 15 residues. V lost 2 bases and J lost 4, with 15 bases in between. In DNA, the CDR3 is TGTGCCAGCAGCTTATTGGGGACTGGCCCATACGAGCAGTACTTC. Translation: CASSLLGTGPYEQYF.

The chain carries TRBV4-2 and TRBJ2-2; 10 bases map to TRBD2. The CDR3 extends over 17 amino acids. Germline CDR1 reads LGHNA; CDR2 reads YNFKEQ. The V segment lost 5 bases and the J segment 5 bases; nucleotides outside the gene matches: 11. CDR3 residues: CASSTPRIAGGTGELFF. DNA for the CDR3: TGTGCCAGCAGCACCCCTCGGATAGCGGGGGGAACCGGGGAGCTGTTTTTT.

About this clone itself: The same CDR3 can be traced to other DNA sequences in this sample. The rearrangement uses TRBV29-1 and TRBJ1-1, with a possible D match to TRBD1 (5 bases). CDR3 size: 12 residues. V was shortened by 7 bases and J by 1 base, with 10 bases between the two germline ends. Per the germline V gene, CDR1 is SQVTM and CDR2 is ANQGSEA. The CDR3 here is CSGRQQNTEAFF. For the CDR3, the DNA is TGCAGCGGCAGACAGCAGAACACTGAAGCTTTCTTT.

The chain joins TRBV7-2 to TRBJ2-7, with 7 bases fitting TRBD2. The trim removed 4 bases at V and 3 bases at J, leaving 9 bases unmatched. CDR1 is SGHTA, CDR2 FQGNSA, per germline. The CDR3 loop spans 15 amino acids. The CDR3 protein is CASSYGTGGFYEQYF. The CDR3 bases are TGTGCCAGCAGCTATGGGACGGGGGGTTTCTACGAGCAGTACTTC.

This chain links TRBV6-1 with TRBJ2-3; TRBD2 matches at 13 bases. Germline V lookup: CDR1 MNHNS, CDR2 SASEGT. J was trimmed by 3 bases and V by 3 bases; bases with no gene match: 9. The CDR3 runs to 18 residues. The CDR3 loop reads CASSDFTGTSGVTDTQYF. The CDR3 nucleotides are TGTGCCAGCAGTGATTTTACCGGGACTAGCGGGGTGACAGATACGCAGTATTTT.

The V gene is TRBV5-1, the J gene TRBJ2-2, with 10 positions matching TRBD2. The germline CDR1 and CDR2 sequences are SGHRS and YFSETQ. The CDR3 has 15 residues. V lost 2 bases to trimming and J lost 4 bases; unmatched junction nucleotides: 2. This chain's CDR3 is CASSFLAGGTGELFF. Here the CDR3 DNA reads TGCGCCAGCAGCTTTTTAGCGGGAGGCACCGGGGAGCTGTTTTTT. Supplemented by reference TRBV5-1 and TRBJ2-2, the full variable domain reads KAGVTQTPRYLIKTRGQQVTLSCSPISGHRSVSWYQQTPGQGLQFLFEYFSETQRNKGNFPGRFSGRQFSNSRSEMNVSTLELGDSALYLCASSFLAGGTGELFFGEGSRLTVL.

The chain recombines TRBV6-6 with TRBJ2-5; D unclear. Trimming pared 3 bases from V and 1 base from J, leaving 6 bases between. The CDR3 runs 13 residues. The germline CDR1 and CDR2 sequences are MNHNY and SVGAGI (reference sequence). The CDR3, as DNA: TGTGCCAGCAGTTATTCTAGCCAAGAGACCCAGTACTTC. Translating it yields CASSYSSQETQYF.

This chain uses TRBV11-1 with TRBJ1-2, with TRBD1 identical over 10 bases. This CDR3 contains 16 residues. J was trimmed by 4 bases and V by 5 bases; bases with no gene match: 10. CDR1 is SGHAT and CDR2 is FQDESV in the germline V gene (reference sequence). The CDR3 spells CASSPGTGVEGYGYTF. The CDR3 nucleotides are TGTGCCAGCAGCCCCGGGACAGGGGTGGAAGGCTATGGCTACACCTTC.

V usage is TRBV19 and J usage is TRBJ1-2; 7 bases agree with TRBD1. Germline values: CDR1 LNHDA, CDR2 SQIVND (reference sequence). The V segment lost 5 bases and the J segment 8 bases; nucleotides outside the gene matches: 17. The CDR3 has 16 residues. The CDR3, as DNA: TGTGCCAGTAGTGTTCAGGGGGGTCATTATTCGGAGGGCTACACCTTC. This translates into CASSVQGGHYSEGYTF. The complete variable domain, with remaining parts taken from reference TRBV19 and TRBJ1-2, reads DGGITQSPKYLFRKEGQNVTLSCEQNLNHDAMYWYRQDPGQGLRLIYYSQIVNDFQKGDIAEGYSVSREKKESFPLTVTSAQKNPTAFYLCASSVQGGHYSEGYTFGSGTRLTVV.

In this sample, this clone turned up once. This chain uses TRBV5-1 with TRBJ2-1; 9 bases are shared with TRBD2. CDR3 length equals 16 residues. With V trimmed by 0 bases and J by 8 bases, 9 bases remained unmatched. The germline V gene has CDR1 SGHRS and CDR2 YFSETQ. In DNA form, the CDR3 reads TGCGCCAGCAGCTTGGAGTCCGCGGGGGGGCACGATGAGCAGTTCTTC. Translated, it gives CASSLESAGGHDEQFF. The entire variable domain, with the rest obtained from reference TRBV5-1 and TRBJ2-1, is as follows: KAGVTQTPRYLIKTRGQQVTLSCSPISGHRSVSWYQQTPGQGLQFLFEYFSETQRNKGNFPGRFSGRQFSNSRSEMNVSTLELGDSALYLCASSLESAGGHDEQFFGPGTRLTVL.

V usage is TRBV19 and J usage is TRBJ2-3, with unresolved D. The germline CDR1 and CDR2 sequences are LNHDA and SQIVND (reference sequence). The CDR3 is 14 residues long. Trimming left V 5 bases short and J 12 bases short, with 21 bases between. As DNA, the CDR3 is TGTGCCAGTAGTTCACCCTTACCCGGAGCGCCTCAGTATTTT. Translated, it gives CASSSPLPGAPQYF.

Only a few counts were recorded for this clone. At one end the junction does not follow the germline gene, possibly because of a read error. The chain uses TRBV7-9 and TRBJ2-5; TRBD2 is a possible D gene (6 bases). The CDR3 runs to 12 residues. The germline V gene encodes CDR1 SEHNR and CDR2 FQNEAQ (reference sequence). CDR3 DNA: TGTTCCAGCAGCTGGGGGGACGGGACCCAGTACTTC. Amino acids: CSSSWGDGTQYF.

V usage is TRBV27 and J usage is TRBJ1-1; D is ambiguous. Trimming left V 5 bases short and J 4 bases short, with 11 bases between. Germline-derived CDR1 and CDR2 are MNHEY and SMNVEV (reference sequence). There are 13 residues in the CDR3. CDR3 in amino acids: CASSTQAGTEAFF. CDR3 DNA sequence: TGTGCCAGCAGTACCCAGGCGGGCACTGAAGCTTTCTTT.

V and J are TRBV2 and TRBJ1-2; D not certain. This CDR3 is built from 15 residues. CDR1 is SNHLY, CDR2 FYNNEI, per germline. Trimming stripped 1 base from V and 0 bases from J, with 9 bases between. The CDR3, as DNA: TGTGCCAGCAGTGAAGAGAGGAGGCCTAACTATGGCTACACCTTC. It translates to CASSEERRPNYGYTF.

The gene calls are TRBV5-4 and TRBJ2-7; 11 nucleotides line up with TRBD2. There are 16 residues in the CDR3. V lost 0 bases, J lost 0 bases, and 2 bases stayed unmatched. The V gene's germline CDR1 is SGHNT and CDR2 YYREEE (reference sequence). The CDR3 DNA sequence: TGTGCCAGCAGCTTGGGGGGGACTAGCGGCTCCTACGAGCAGTACTTC. Its translation is CASSLGGTSGSYEQYF.

The CDR3 spells CARSAMAGTGYNRVGYTF. CDR3 DNA: TGTGCCAGAAGCGCTATGGCCGGGACAGGGTACAATCGGGTGGGCTACACCTTC. The rearrangement joins TRBV5-3 to TRBJ1-2; 9 nucleotides align to TRBD1. TRBV5-3 falls under the ORF class, with uncertain function. This CDR3 spans 18 amino acids. Trimming at V came to 4 bases and at J to 8 bases, leaving 21 bases not matched to a gene.

The CDR3 here is CASSLVGRGETQYF. The CDR3, as DNA: TGCGCCAGCAGCTTGGTTGGCCGCGGAGAGACCCAGTACTTC. J is TRBJ2-5 and V is TRBV5-1; D remains unclear. Per the germline V gene, CDR1 is SGHRS and CDR2 is YFSETQ. The CDR3 is 14 amino acids. Trimming removed 0 bases at V and 4 bases at J, with 10 bases between.